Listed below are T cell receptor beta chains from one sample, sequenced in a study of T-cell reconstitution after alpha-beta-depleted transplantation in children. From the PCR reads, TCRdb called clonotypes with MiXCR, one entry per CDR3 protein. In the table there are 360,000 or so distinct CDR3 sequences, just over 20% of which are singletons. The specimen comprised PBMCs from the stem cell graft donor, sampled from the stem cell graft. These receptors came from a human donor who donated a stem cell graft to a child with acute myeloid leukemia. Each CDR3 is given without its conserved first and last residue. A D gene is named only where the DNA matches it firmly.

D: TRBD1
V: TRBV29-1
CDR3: SVGTGGVNEQF

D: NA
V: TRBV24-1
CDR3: ATSVRDTQY

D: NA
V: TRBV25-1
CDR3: ASSEGRGGETQY

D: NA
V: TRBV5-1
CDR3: ASSLVAEPYEQY

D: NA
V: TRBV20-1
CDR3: SAREVYSSFNYNEQF

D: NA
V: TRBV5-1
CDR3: ASRGGGTYNEQF

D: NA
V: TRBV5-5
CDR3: ASSWERTSLYNEQF

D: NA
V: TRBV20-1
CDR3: SASGVKRATDTQY

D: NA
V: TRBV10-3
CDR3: AISESPNQPQH

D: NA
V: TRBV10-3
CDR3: AISVKRGYEQY

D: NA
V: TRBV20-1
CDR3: SARDAKSREQY

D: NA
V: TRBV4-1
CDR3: ASSQGAETNTGELF

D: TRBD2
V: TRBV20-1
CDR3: SARGGGAWADTQY

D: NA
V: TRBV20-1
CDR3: SARDPGGYYEQY

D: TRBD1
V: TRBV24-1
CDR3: ATGTTGGSYNEQF

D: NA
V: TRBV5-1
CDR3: ASSLGAFYGYT

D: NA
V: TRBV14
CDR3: ASSQARAGTGELF

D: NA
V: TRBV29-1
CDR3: SVLFNSGNTIY

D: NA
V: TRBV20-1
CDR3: SARDRQEPYNEQF

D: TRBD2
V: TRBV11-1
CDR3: ASRSGLSYEQY

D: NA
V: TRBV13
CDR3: ASRSSDSYEQY

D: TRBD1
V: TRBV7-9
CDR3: ASSLSRDRGSFGELF

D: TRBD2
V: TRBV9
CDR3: ASSPRLVGRASNEQF

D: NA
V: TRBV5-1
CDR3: ASSLVPGNTIY

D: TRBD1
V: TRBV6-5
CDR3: ASSYPGQGQETQY

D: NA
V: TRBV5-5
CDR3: ASSWRAQAGRETQY

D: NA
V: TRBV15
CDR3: ATSSRVYGNTIY

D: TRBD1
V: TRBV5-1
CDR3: ASSFRQGSNTEAF

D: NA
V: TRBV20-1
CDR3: SASGGPAYDEQF

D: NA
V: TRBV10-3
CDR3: AISPAGLNTGELF

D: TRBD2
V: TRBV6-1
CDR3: ASRRTSGGLIAKNIQY

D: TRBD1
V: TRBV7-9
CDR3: ASSSPGRTGEGWEQY

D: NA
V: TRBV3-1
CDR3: ASSPTRDGFYEQY

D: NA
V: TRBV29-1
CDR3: SVEESRGDTQY

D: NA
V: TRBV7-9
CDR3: ASRPSPQGNTGELF

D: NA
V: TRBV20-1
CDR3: SAGGFGQHNYGYT

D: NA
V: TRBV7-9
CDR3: SSSLESPGVNTEAF

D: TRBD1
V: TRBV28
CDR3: ASNLPGQGPGELF

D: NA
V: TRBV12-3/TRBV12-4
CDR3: ASSRDRTDTQY

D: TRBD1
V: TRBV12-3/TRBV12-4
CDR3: ASSSQGKETQY

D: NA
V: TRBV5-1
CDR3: ASSLAGAALRYNEQF

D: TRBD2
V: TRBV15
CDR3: ATSSRTSGSRDEQF

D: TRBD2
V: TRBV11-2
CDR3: ASSLDRDYDTQY

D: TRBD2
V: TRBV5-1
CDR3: ASSGPLAGILNEQF

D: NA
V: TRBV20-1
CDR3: SGGRQDYEQY

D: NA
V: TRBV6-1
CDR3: ASSLGGGYGTEAF

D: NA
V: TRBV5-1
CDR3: ASSFVREPYEQY

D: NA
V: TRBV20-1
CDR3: SARDTRGPGFQH